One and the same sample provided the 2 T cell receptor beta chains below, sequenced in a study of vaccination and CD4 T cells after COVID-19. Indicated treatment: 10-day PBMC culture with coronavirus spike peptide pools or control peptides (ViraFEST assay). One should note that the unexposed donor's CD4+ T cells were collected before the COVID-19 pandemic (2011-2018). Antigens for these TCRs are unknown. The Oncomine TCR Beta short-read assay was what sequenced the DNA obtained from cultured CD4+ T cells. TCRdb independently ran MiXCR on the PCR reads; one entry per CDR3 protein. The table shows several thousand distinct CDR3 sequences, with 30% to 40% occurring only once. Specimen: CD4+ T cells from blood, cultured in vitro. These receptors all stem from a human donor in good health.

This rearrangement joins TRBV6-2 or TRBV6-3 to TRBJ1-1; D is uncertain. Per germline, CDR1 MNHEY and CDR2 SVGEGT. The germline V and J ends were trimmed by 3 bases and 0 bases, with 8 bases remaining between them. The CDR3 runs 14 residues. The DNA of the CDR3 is TGTGCCAGCAGTTATACAGACATGAACACTGAAGCTTTCTTT. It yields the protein CASSYTDMNTEAFF.

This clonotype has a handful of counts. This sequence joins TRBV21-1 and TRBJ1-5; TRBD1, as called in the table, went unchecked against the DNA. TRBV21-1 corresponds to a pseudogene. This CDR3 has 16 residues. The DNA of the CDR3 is TGTGCCAGCAGCACCCCCCGCGACAGGGGCGCCCAGCCCCAGCATTTT. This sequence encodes CASSTPRDRGAQPQHF.